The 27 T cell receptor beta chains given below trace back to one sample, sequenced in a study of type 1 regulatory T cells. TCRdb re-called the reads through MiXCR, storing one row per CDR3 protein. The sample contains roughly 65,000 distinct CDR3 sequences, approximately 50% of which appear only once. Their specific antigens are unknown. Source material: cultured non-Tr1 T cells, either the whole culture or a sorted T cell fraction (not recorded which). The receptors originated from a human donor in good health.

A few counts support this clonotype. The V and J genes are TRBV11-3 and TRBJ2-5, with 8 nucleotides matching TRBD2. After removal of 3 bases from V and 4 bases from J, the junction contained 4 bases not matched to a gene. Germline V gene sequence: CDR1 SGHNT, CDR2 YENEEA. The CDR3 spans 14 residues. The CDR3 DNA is TGTGCCAGCAGCTTCGGGGGGGCCGGAGAGACCCAGTACTTC. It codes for CASSFGGAGETQYF.

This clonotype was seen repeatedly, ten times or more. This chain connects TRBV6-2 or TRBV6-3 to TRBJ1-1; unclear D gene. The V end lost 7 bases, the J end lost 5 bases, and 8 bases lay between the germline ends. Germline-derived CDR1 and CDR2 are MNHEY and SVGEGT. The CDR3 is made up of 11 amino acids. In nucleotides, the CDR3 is TGTGCCAGCACCCAAGGAACTGAAGCTTTCTTT. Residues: CASTQGTEAFF.

DNA of the CDR3: TGTGCCAGCAGTGAAACAGGGGTGGGGACTGAAGCTTTCTTT. This codes for CASSETGVGTEAFF. The chain is built from TRBV2 and TRBJ1-1; 7 bases are a match to TRBD1. Trimming removed 2 bases from V and 5 bases from J; junction bases left unmatched: 5. The germline V gene encodes CDR1 SNHLY and CDR2 FYNNEI. The CDR3 length is 14 residues.

CDR3 in amino acids: CAISNTSSYEQYF. The CDR3 coding sequence is TGTGCCATCAGTAACACCTCCTCCTACGAGCAGTACTTC. This chain uses TRBV10-3 with TRBJ2-7; D remains ambiguous. Germline lookup yields CDR1 ENHRY and CDR2 SYGVKD. V was shortened by 5 bases and J by 0 bases, with 8 bases between the two germline ends. The CDR3 loop spans 13 amino acids.

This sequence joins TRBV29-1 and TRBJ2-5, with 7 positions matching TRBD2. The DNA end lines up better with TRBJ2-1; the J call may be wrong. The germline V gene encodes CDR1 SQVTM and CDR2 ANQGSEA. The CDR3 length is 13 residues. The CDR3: CSVDPREGETQFF. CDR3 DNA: TGCAGCGTTGACCCAAGGGAGGGAGAGACCCAGTTCTTC.

For the CDR3, the DNA is TGTGCCAGCCGCACTTCAGGGGGCTCTGGAAACACCATATATTTT. Translated, it gives CASRTSGGSGNTIYF. This chain connects TRBV27 to TRBJ1-3, with TRBD1 matching 7 bases. Germline CDR1 MNHEY, CDR2 SMNVEV (reference sequence). The CDR3 length is 15 residues. Germline trimming cut 8 bases from V and 0 bases from J; bases unmatched to any gene: 7.

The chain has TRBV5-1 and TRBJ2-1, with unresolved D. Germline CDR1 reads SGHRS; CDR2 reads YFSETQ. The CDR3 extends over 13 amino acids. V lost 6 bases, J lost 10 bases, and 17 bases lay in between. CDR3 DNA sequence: TGCGCCAGCACAGCTTTACCAGGTTGGGAGCAGTTCTTC. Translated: CASTALPGWEQFF.

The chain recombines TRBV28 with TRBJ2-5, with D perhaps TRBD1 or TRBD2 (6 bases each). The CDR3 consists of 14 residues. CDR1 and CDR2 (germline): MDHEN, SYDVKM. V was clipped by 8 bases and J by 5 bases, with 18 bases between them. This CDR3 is CASGGGPVGETQYF. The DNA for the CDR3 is TGTGCCAGCGGAGGGGGGCCGGTGGGTGAGACCCAGTACTTC. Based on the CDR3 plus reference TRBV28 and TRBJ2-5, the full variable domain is DVKVTQSSRYLVKRTGEKVFLECVQDMDHENMFWYRQDPGLGLRLIYFSYDVKMKEKGDIPEGYSVSREKKERFSLILESASTNQTSMYLCASGGGPVGETQYFGPGTRLLVL.

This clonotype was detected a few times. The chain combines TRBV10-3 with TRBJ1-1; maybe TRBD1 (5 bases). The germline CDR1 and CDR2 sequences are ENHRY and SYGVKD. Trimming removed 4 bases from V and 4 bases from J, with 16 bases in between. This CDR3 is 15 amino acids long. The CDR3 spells CAISVNTGISTEAFF. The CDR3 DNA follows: TGTGCCATCAGTGTTAATACAGGAATATCCACTGAAGCTTTCTTT.

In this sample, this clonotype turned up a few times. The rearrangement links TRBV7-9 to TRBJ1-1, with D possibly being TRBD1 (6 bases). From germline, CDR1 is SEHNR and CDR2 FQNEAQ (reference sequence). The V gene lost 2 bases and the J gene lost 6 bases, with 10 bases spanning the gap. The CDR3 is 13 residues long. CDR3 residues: CASSLQEGAEAFF. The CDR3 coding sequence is TGTGCCAGCAGCTTACAGGAGGGGGCTGAAGCTTTCTTT. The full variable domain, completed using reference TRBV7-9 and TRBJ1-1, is DTGVSQNPRHKITKRGQNVTFRCDPISEHNRLYWYRQTLGQGPEFLTYFQNEAQLEKSRLLSDRFSAERPKGSFSTLEIQRTEQGDSAMYLCASSLQEGAEAFFGQGTRLTVV.

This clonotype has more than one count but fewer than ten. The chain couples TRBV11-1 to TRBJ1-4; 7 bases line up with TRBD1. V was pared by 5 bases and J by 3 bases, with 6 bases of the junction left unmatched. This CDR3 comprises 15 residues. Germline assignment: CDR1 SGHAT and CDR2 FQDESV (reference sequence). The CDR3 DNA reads TGTGCCAGCAGCCATCAGGGGGATCCTAATGAAAAACTGTTTTTT. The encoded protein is CASSHQGDPNEKLFF. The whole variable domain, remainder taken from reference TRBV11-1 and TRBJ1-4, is EAEVAQSPRYKITEKSQAVAFWCDPISGHATLYWYRQILGQGPELLVQFQDESVVDDSQLPKDRFSAERLKGVDSTLKIQPAELGDSAMYLCASSHQGDPNEKLFFGSGTQLSVL.

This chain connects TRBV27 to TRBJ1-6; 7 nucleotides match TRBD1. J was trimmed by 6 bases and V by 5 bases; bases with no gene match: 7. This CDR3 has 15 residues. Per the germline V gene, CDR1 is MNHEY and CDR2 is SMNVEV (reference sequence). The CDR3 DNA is TGTGCCAGCAGTCCCTCGCAGGGGGGTAATTCACCCCTCCACTTT. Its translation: CASSPSQGGNSPLHF.

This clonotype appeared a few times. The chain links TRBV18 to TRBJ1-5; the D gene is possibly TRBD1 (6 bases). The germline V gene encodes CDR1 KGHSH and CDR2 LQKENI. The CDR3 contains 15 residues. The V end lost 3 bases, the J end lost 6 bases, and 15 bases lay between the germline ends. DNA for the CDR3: TGTGCCAGCTCACCGGGGGGGCGCGAGGGTCAGCCCCAGCATTTT. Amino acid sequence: CASSPGGREGQPQHF.

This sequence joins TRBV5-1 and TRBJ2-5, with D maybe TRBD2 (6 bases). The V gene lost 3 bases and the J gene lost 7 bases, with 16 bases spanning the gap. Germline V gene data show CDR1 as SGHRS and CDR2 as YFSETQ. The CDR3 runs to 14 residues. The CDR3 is CASSSSGEEGTQYF. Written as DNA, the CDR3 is TGCGCCAGCAGCTCCTCGGGGGAAGAAGGGACCCAGTACTTC.

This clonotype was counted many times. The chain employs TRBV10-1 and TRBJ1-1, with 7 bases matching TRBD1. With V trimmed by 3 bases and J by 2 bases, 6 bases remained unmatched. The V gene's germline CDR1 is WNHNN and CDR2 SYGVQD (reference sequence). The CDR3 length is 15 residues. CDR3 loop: CASSDSTGFNTEAFF. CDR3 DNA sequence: TGCGCCAGCAGTGATTCGACAGGGTTCAACACTGAAGCTTTCTTT.

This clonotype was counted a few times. CDR3 amino acids: CASSRSSGANVLTF. CDR3 DNA sequence: TGTGCCAGCAGTAGGAGTTCTGGGGCCAACGTCCTGACTTTC. The chain couples TRBV6-5 to TRBJ2-6; the D is unclear. Germline loops: CDR1 MNHEY, CDR2 SVGAGI. The CDR3 extends over 14 amino acids. Trimming left V 5 bases short and J 1 base short, with 6 bases between.

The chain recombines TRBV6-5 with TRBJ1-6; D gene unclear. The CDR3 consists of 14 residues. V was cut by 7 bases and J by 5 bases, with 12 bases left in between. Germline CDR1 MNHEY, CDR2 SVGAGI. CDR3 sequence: CASTNRVNNSPLHF. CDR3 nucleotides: TGTGCCAGCACCAACCGGGTCAATAATTCACCCCTCCACTTT.

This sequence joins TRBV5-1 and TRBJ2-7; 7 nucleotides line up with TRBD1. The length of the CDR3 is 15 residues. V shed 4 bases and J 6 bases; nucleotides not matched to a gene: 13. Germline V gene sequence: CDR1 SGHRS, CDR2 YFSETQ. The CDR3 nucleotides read TGCGCCAGCAGCAGGACTTACAGGGGTGAGCCCGAGCAGTACTTC. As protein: CASSRTYRGEPEQYF.

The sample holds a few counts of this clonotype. The CDR3 DNA is TGTGCCAGCAGCCAAGGGGCACGCGGAGGCTACACCTTC. This gives the protein CASSQGARGGYTF. The chain has TRBV3-1 and TRBJ1-2; D gene ambiguous. Germline loops: CDR1 LGHDT, CDR2 YNNKEL (reference sequence). The CDR3 totals 13 residues. V was shortened by 1 base and J by 8 bases, with 11 bases between the two germline ends.

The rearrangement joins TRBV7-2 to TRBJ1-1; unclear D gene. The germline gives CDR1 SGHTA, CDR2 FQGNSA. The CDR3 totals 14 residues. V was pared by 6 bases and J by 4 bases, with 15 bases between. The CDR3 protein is CASRVVGVGTEAFF. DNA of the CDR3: TGTGCCAGCAGAGTTGTCGGGGTTGGCACTGAAGCTTTCTTT.

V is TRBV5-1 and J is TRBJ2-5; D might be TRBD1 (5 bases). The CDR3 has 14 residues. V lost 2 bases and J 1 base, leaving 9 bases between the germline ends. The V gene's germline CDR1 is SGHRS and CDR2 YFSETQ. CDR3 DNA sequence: TGCGCCAGCAGCTTATTTGACAGCCAAGAGACCCAGTACTTC. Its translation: CASSLFDSQETQYF.

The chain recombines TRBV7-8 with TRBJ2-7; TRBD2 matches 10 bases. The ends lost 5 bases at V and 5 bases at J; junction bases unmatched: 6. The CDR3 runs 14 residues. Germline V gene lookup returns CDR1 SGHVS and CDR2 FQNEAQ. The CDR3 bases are TGTGCCAGCAGCCCAAGCGGGGGGGGCAACGAGCAGTACTTC. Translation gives CASSPSGGGNEQYF. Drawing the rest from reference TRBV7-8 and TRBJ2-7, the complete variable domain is GAGVSQSPRYKVAKRGQDVALRCDPISGHVSLFWYQQALGQGPEFLTYFQNEAQLDKSGLPSDRFFAERPEGSVSTLKIQRTQQEDSAVYLCASSPSGGGNEQYFGPGTRLTVT.

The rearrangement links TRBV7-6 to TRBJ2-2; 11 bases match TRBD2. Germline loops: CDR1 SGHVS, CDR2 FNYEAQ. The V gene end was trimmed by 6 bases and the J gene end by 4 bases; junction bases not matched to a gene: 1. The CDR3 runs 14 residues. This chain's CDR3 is CASRTSGATGELFF. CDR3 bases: TGTGCCAGCAGGACTAGCGGGGCCACCGGGGAGCTGTTTTTT.

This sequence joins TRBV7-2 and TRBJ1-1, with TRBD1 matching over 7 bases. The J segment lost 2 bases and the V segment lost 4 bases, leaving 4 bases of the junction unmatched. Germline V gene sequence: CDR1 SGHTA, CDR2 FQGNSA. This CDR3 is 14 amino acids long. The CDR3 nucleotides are TGTGCCAGCAGCTCGGGACAGTTAAACACTGAAGCTTTCTTT. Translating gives CASSSGQLNTEAFF.

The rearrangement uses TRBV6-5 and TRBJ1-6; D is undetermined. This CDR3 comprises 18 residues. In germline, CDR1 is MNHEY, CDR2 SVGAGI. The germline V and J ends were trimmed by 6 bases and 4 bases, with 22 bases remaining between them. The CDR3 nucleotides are TGTGCCAGCAGCTCTAACCCCCTTTCCAGCGCTTATAATTCACCCCTCCACTTT. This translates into CASSSNPLSSAYNSPLHF.

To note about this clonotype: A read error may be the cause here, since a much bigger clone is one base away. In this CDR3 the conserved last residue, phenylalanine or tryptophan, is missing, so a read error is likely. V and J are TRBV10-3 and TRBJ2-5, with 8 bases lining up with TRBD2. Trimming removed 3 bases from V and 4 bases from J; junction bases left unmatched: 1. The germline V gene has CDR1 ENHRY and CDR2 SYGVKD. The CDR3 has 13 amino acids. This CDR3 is CAISEAGVETQYL. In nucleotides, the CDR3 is TGTGCCATCAGTGAAGCGGGGGTAGAGACCCAGTACCTC.

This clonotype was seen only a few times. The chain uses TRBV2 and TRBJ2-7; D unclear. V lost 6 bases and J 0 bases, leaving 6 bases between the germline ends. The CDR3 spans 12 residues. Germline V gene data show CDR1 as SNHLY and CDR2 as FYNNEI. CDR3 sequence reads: CASREFSYEQYF. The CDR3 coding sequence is TGTGCCAGCAGAGAGTTCTCCTACGAGCAGTACTTC.